A single sample is the source of the 10 T cell receptor beta chains below, sequenced in a study of shared clonotypes between healthy human individuals. Positively selected for CCR7, the CD45RO-negative cells used as naive CD8 cells excluded terminally differentiated effector memory CD45RA+ cells. TCRdb's table, derived via immunoSEQ multiplex PCR, lists solely in-frame clones and lacks some. In the table there are about 2,100,000 clones, approximately 94% of which are singletons. Sequences were obtained from naive CD8+ T cells from PBMCs. These receptors all come from a man between 18 and 35 years old in good health. Some clones in this sample may be carry-over from other donors' samples.

As concerns this clone: This CDR3 is also generated by other DNA sequences in the sample. The rearrangement links TRBV27 to TRBJ2-7; 7 bases agree with TRBD1. Germline assignment: CDR1 MNHEY and CDR2 SMNVEV (reference sequence). Trimming cost V 2 bases and J 2 bases; bases outside gene matches: 3. This CDR3 contains 14 residues. The chain's CDR3 is CASSLRGQTYEQYF. For the CDR3, the DNA is TGTGCCAGCAGTTTAAGGGGACAGACCTACGAGCAGTACTTC.

On this clone: Other nucleotide sequences from this sample produce the same CDR3. V and J are TRBV28 and TRBJ1-1, with no clear D. The V and J ends lost 2 bases and 4 bases respectively, with 5 bases between them. Germline CDR1 is MDHEN and CDR2 is SYDVKM. This CDR3 is 12 amino acids long. The CDR3 bases are TGTGCCAGCAGTTTAGGGTTCACTGAAGCTTTCTTT. It is translated as CASSLGFTEAFF.

The rearrangement links TRBV29-1 to TRBJ2-1, with TRBD2 identical over 10 bases. Germline loops: CDR1 SQVTM, CDR2 ANQGSEA. Unmatched junction bases numbered 1, after V lost 4 bases and J lost 4 bases. This CDR3 has 13 residues. As DNA, the CDR3 is TGCAGCGTTGGACTAGCGGGTTACAATGAGCAGTTCTTC. The encoded protein is CSVGLAGYNEQFF.

About this clone: One end of the junction varies from germline; a read error may be responsible. The chain is built from TRBV4-1 and TRBJ1-4, with 8 bases fitting TRBD1. Per the germline V gene, CDR1 is MGHRA and CDR2 is YSYEKL. The CDR3 has 18 amino acids. The CDR3 region has the DNA TGCGCCAGCAGCGAAACTGGACAGGGAGCAACAACTAGTGAAAAACTGTTTTTT. This encodes CASSETGQGATTSEKLFF.

The chain links TRBV29-1 to TRBJ2-1; possible D gene TRBD2, 5 bases. The CDR3 has 12 amino acids. V was cut by 5 bases and J by 4 bases, with 9 bases left in between. The germline V gene has CDR1 SQVTM and CDR2 ANQGSEA. The CDR3 region is CSVLGLYNEQFF. DNA of the CDR3: TGCAGCGTTTTAGGACTGTACAATGAGCAGTTCTTC.

This chain joins TRBV7-8 and TRBJ1-3; no reliable D call. The CDR3 totals 16 residues. V lost 4 bases to trimming and J lost 7 bases, with 20 bases between them. Germline CDR1 is SGHVS and CDR2 is FQNEAQ. CDR3 DNA: TGTGCCAGCAGCTCCGACACAGACGGGCGCGAGAACACCATATATTTT. It yields the protein CASSSDTDGRENTIYF.

The J gene is TRBJ2-7, the V gene TRBV7-9; 7 bases are a match to TRBD1. The V gene's germline CDR1 is SEHNR and CDR2 FQNEAQ (reference sequence). V dropped 4 bases and J dropped 4; count of bases not matched to a gene: 4. The CDR3 sequence is 13 residues long. The CDR3 DNA is TGTGCCAGCAGCTCCGACAGGGAATACGAGCAGTACTTC. It translates to CASSSDREYEQYF.

The rearrangement joins TRBV27 to TRBJ2-1; 7 positions agree with TRBD2. Germline CDR1 reads MNHEY; CDR2 reads SMNVEV (reference sequence). The ends lost 6 bases at V and 2 bases at J; junction bases unmatched: 10. The CDR3 is made up of 16 amino acids. Here the CDR3 reads CASSPFSSGAYNEQFF. The CDR3 coding sequence is TGTGCCAGCAGCCCTTTCTCTAGCGGTGCCTACAATGAGCAGTTCTTC.

The V and J genes are TRBV2 and TRBJ1-2, with D tentatively TRBD1 (5 bases). Trimming cost V 7 bases and J 0 bases, with 15 bases left between them. The CDR3 runs 15 residues. Germline assignment: CDR1 SNHLY and CDR2 FYNNEI. CDR3 DNA: TGTGCCAGCATCCAACCGGACACTTCTAACTATGGCTACACCTTC. The encoded protein is CASIQPDTSNYGYTF.

This clone was seen a few times. CDR3 sequence reads: CASSLSLNTEAFF. The CDR3 region has the DNA TGTGCCAGCAGCTTATCCCTGAACACTGAAGCTTTCTTT. The chain is built from TRBV5-6 and TRBJ1-1; D remains ambiguous. The germline V gene has CDR1 SGHDT and CDR2 YYEEEE. V gave up 2 bases and J gave up 0 bases, with 5 bases separating them. CDR3 length equals 13 residues.